These 27 T cell receptor beta chains were sequenced from one sample in a study of CD8 T cells in Susac syndrome. With random hexamers, reverse transcription was performed on about 0.5 to 1 ug of RNA. One entry per CDR3 protein results from TCRdb running MiXCR on the immunoSEQ multiplex PCR reads. Of about 180,000 distinct CDR3 sequences in the sample, around 95% are singletons; the top ten hold around 0.09%. The sample consisted of CD4+ T cells from PBMCs. Receptor source: a human donor with multiple sclerosis.

This rearrangement joins TRBV6-2 or TRBV6-3 to TRBJ2-5; TRBD1 might be the D (5 bases). Trimming pared 5 bases from V and 7 bases from J, leaving 8 bases between. The CDR3 consists of 11 residues. Germline values: CDR1 MNHEY, CDR2 SVGEGT. The CDR3 region has the DNA TGTGCCAGCAGTCCCCAGGGGACCCAGTACTTC. Translation gives CASSPQGTQYF.

The genes are TRBV11-3 and TRBJ1-1; D not resolved. The germline V gene encodes CDR1 SGHNT and CDR2 YENEEA. With 5 bases removed from V and 1 base from J, the gap between germline ends came to 20 bases. The CDR3 spans 17 residues. CDR3 sequence (DNA): TGTGCCAGCAGCCCCCGGGCCCGCCCTGTCCCGAACACTGAAGCTTTCTTT. Translation: CASSPRARPVPNTEAFF.

V is TRBV7-6 and J is TRBJ2-2; no firm D call. The CDR3 contains 14 residues. The germline CDR1 and CDR2 sequences are SGHVS and FNYEAQ. The V end lost 4 bases, the J end lost 0 bases, and 6 bases lay between the germline ends. CDR3 loop: CASSSLPNTGELFF. CDR3 DNA: TGTGCCAGCAGCTCCCTACCGAACACCGGGGAGCTGTTTTTT.

J is TRBJ1-6 and V is TRBV4-3; D unclear. V was clipped by 1 base and J by 0 bases, with 16 bases between them. The CDR3 totals 19 residues. CDR1 is LGHNA, CDR2 YSLEER, per germline. In DNA form, the CDR3 reads TGCGCCAGCAGCCAAGCTCGCGGCAGAAAGAGCTCCTATAATTCACCCCTCCACTTT. Its translation: CASSQARGRKSSYNSPLHF.

The table lists this clonotype with a few counts. The chain uses TRBV5-1 and TRBJ1-1; weak D call: TRBD1 (5 bases). V lost 0 bases and J 1 base, leaving 7 bases between the germline ends. The CDR3 consists of 14 residues. Germline V gene lookup returns CDR1 SGHRS and CDR2 YFSETQ. CDR3 sequence reads: CASSLGGTNTEAFF. The DNA of the CDR3 is TGCGCCAGCAGCTTGGGAGGGACGAACACTGAAGCTTTCTTT.

The chain is built from TRBV14 and TRBJ2-1; 9 bases map to TRBD1. Germline CDR1 and CDR2: SGHDN and FVKESK. The CDR3 is 13 residues long. J lost 11 bases, V lost 5 bases, and 7 bases had no gene match. The CDR3 spells CASSGEQGAKQFF. The CDR3 coding sequence is TGTGCCAGCAGCGGCGAACAGGGGGCGAAGCAGTTCTTC. Filled out from reference TRBV14 and TRBJ2-1, the complete variable domain reads EAGVTQFPSHSVIEKGQTVTLRCDPISGHDNLYWYRRVMGKEIKFLLHFVKESKQDESGMPNNRFLAERTGGTYSTLKVQPAELEDSGVYFCASSGEQGAKQFFGPGTRLTVL.

Here the CDR3 reads CSVAPGTGSYEQYF. CDR3 nucleotide sequence: TGCAGCGTTGCCCCCGGGACAGGGAGCTACGAGCAGTACTTC. This sequence joins TRBV29-1 and TRBJ2-7; TRBD1 matches 9 bases. Germline CDR1 and CDR2: SQVTM and ANQGSEA. The V and J ends lost 4 bases and 3 bases, in that order; junction bases with no gene match: 7. This CDR3 comprises 14 residues.

The chain combines TRBV20-1 with TRBJ2-5, with a weak D call TRBD2 (7 bases). The CDR3 sequence is 14 residues long. The V gene lost 6 bases and the J gene lost 4 bases, with 18 bases spanning the gap. Per germline, CDR1 DFQATT and CDR2 SNEGSKA (reference sequence). Here the CDR3 reads CSARRRGAGETQYF. CDR3 coding DNA: TGCAGTGCGCGGCGACGGGGGGCGGGAGAGACCCAGTACTTC.

CDR3 protein: CSVEARQGTEAFF. CDR3 DNA sequence: TGCAGCGTTGAAGCCCGACAGGGGACTGAAGCTTTCTTT. V gene TRBV29-1 combines with J gene TRBJ1-1; TRBD1 matches 8 bases. With V trimmed by 1 base and J by 5 bases, 3 bases remained unmatched. The CDR3 sequence is 13 residues long. Germline CDR1 is SQVTM and CDR2 is ANQGSEA.

The chain combines TRBV29-1 with TRBJ2-1; TRBD2 aligns across 14 bases. The ends lost 7 bases at V and 7 bases at J; junction bases unmatched: 6. The CDR3 covers 14 residues. The V gene's germline CDR1 is SQVTM and CDR2 ANQGSEA. The CDR3 nucleotides read TGCAGCGCTCGGACTAGCGGGGGGAGGAATGAGCAGTTCTTC. Encoded protein: CSARTSGGRNEQFF.

This sequence joins TRBV7-3 and TRBJ1-1; D is ambiguous. The V gene's germline CDR1 is SGHTA and CDR2 FQGTGA. The CDR3 is 13 residues long. Deletions cut 4 bases from V and 2 bases from J, with 8 bases between. This CDR3 is CASSSAANTEAFF. The CDR3 nucleotides are TGTGCCAGCAGCTCGGCAGCCAACACTGAAGCTTTCTTT.

The rearrangement joins TRBV5-1 to TRBJ2-4, with D unresolved. Trimming took off 0 bases at V and 2 bases at J, with 6 bases between the two ends. The V gene's germline CDR1 is SGHRS and CDR2 YFSETQ. The CDR3 length is 14 residues. As DNA, the CDR3 is TGCGCCAGCAGCTTGGAGGCAACCAAAAACATTCAGTACTTC. Protein product: CASSLEATKNIQYF. The full variable domain, rest sourced from reference TRBV5-1 and TRBJ2-4, is KAGVTQTPRYLIKTRGQQVTLSCSPISGHRSVSWYQQTPGQGLQFLFEYFSETQRNKGNFPGRFSGRQFSNSRSEMNVSTLELGDSALYLCASSLEATKNIQYFGAGTRLSVL.

This clonotype was seen a single time. This CDR3 reads CASSPEMGTSSYEQYF. The DNA of the CDR3 is TGTGCCAGCAGCCCCGAGATGGGTACCTCGAGTTACGAGCAGTACTTC. The V call is TRBV13, the J call TRBJ2-7; D is ambiguous. Germline lookup yields CDR1 PRHDT and CDR2 FYEKMQ (reference sequence). The CDR3 is 16 residues long. V was pared by 5 bases and J by 4 bases, with 21 bases between. Variable domain in full (rest from reference TRBV13 and TRBJ2-7): AAGVIQSPRHLIKEKRETATLKCYPIPRHDTVYWYQQGPGQDPQFLISFYEKMQSDKGSIPDRFSAQQFSDYHSELNMSSLELGDSALYFCASSPEMGTSSYEQYFGPGTRLTVT.

This clonotype was seen a single time. This chain joins TRBV5-4 and TRBJ1-2; no clear D. The V and J ends lost 6 bases and 3 bases respectively, with 24 bases between them. The CDR3 runs to 17 residues. CDR1 is SGHNT and CDR2 is YYREEE in the germline V gene (reference sequence). The CDR3 region has the DNA TGTGCCAGCACTATGGCCGGACGGTCGGACCTACACTATGGCTACACCTTC. Protein: CASTMAGRSDLHYGYTF.

V gene TRBV7-9 combines with J gene TRBJ1-1; D not resolved. The ends were cut back, 7 bases at V and 3 bases at J, with 12 bases in the middle. The CDR3 totals 13 residues. The germline V gene has CDR1 SEHNR and CDR2 FQNEAQ (reference sequence). CDR3 protein: CASTLSSHTEAFF. Written as DNA, the CDR3 is TGTGCCAGCACCCTAAGTTCCCACACTGAAGCTTTCTTT.

V and J are TRBV3-1 and TRBJ2-1; 13 nucleotides align to TRBD2. From germline, CDR1 is LGHDT and CDR2 YNNKEL (reference sequence). Germline trimming cut 1 base from V and 0 bases from J; bases unmatched to any gene: 9. This CDR3 region has 20 residues. CDR3 in amino acids: CASSQGGLAGDPSSYNEQFF. CDR3 nucleotide sequence: TGTGCCAGCAGCCAAGGTGGACTAGCGGGGGACCCGAGCTCCTACAATGAGCAGTTCTTC.

The chain couples TRBV20-1 to TRBJ2-7, with D hard to call. The CDR3 has 13 amino acids. CDR1 is DFQATT, CDR2 SNEGSKA, per germline (reference sequence). Trimming shortened V by 6 bases and J by 0 bases, and 12 bases separated the two germline ends. CDR3 nucleotides: TGCAGTGCCCGCAAAGGGTTCTCCTACGAGCAGTACTTC. It specifies CSARKGFSYEQYF.

V is TRBV9 and J is TRBJ2-7, with D unresolved. V was pared by 0 bases and J by 1 base, with 8 bases between. Germline lookup yields CDR1 SGDLS and CDR2 YYNGEE. CDR3 length: 14 residues. The CDR3 nucleotides read TGTGCCAGCAGCGTAGATCTGGGATCCTACGAGCAGTACTTC. It yields the protein CASSVDLGSYEQYF.

This clonotype has only one observation. The gene calls are TRBV2 and TRBJ1-5, with 7 bases aligning to TRBD1. V lost 4 bases and J lost 6; bases outside the gene matches: 6. The CDR3 sequence is 14 residues long. Germline CDR1 SNHLY, CDR2 FYNNEI. CDR3: CASSVGQARQPQHF. CDR3 in DNA: TGTGCCAGCAGTGTAGGACAGGCCCGTCAGCCCCAGCATTTT.

In this sample, this clonotype turned up once. CDR3 in amino acids: CSVEVGVADTQYF. The CDR3 DNA reads as TGCAGCGTTGAGGTGGGGGTGGCAGATACGCAGTATTTT. The rearrangement uses TRBV29-1 and TRBJ2-3; D could derive from TRBD1 or TRBD2 (5 bases each). The CDR3 extends over 13 amino acids. V gave up 3 bases and J gave up 4 bases, with 11 bases separating them. Germline V lookup: CDR1 SQVTM, CDR2 ANQGSEA.

J is TRBJ1-1 and V is TRBV20-1; 7 bases fit TRBD1. The CDR3 consists of 14 residues. Germline V gene sequence: CDR1 DFQATT, CDR2 SNEGSKA (reference sequence). V shed 5 bases and J 5 bases; nucleotides not matched to a gene: 11. Here the CDR3 reads CSADKTGVGTEAFF. CDR3 coding DNA: TGCAGTGCTGATAAAACAGGGGTGGGGACTGAAGCTTTCTTT.

V is TRBV29-1 and J is TRBJ1-6; D call uncertain. V lost 4 bases, J lost 10 bases, and 14 bases lay in between. This CDR3 has 13 residues. Germline values: CDR1 SQVTM, CDR2 ANQGSEA. The CDR3 reads CSVAGGSGSPLHF. The CDR3 region has the DNA TGCAGCGTTGCTGGCGGTAGCGGATCACCCCTCCACTTT.

The V gene is TRBV10-3, the J gene TRBJ2-3; D not resolved. The CDR3 has 11 residues. CDR1 is ENHRY, CDR2 SYGVKD, per germline. Trimming shortened V by 4 bases and J by 5 bases, and 4 bases separated the two germline ends. This CDR3 reads CAISAGDTQYF. In DNA form, the CDR3 reads TGTGCCATCAGTGCGGGAGATACGCAGTATTTT.

The V gene is TRBV9, the J gene TRBJ1-6, with TRBD1 as a possible D gene (6 bases). Trimming left V 6 bases short and J 7 bases short, with 17 bases between. CDR1 and CDR2 (germline): SGDLS, YYNGEE. CDR3 size: 15 residues. CDR3: CASTATGRGNSPLHF. Here the CDR3 DNA reads TGTGCCAGCACCGCGACAGGCAGGGGCAATTCACCCCTCCACTTT.

The rearrangement links TRBV28 to TRBJ2-7, with 7 bases lining up with TRBD1. The CDR3 runs to 17 residues. Germline lookup yields CDR1 MDHEN and CDR2 SYDVKM. The junction had 13 bases not matched to a gene; V was cut back by 5 bases and J by 0 bases. CDR3 sequence: CASSPMDRGPSSYEQYF. The CDR3 nucleotides read TGTGCCAGCAGTCCCATGGATAGGGGGCCCAGCTCCTACGAGCAGTACTTC.

CDR3 loop: CASSLGRVGQPQHF. In DNA form, the CDR3 reads TGTGCCAGCAGTTTGGGCAGGGTTGGGCAGCCCCAGCATTTT. The chain is built from TRBV12-3 or TRBV12-4 and TRBJ1-5; weak D call: TRBD1 (5 bases). The CDR3 consists of 14 residues. The V end was cut by 3 bases, the J end by 7 bases, with 13 bases between.

This rearrangement joins TRBV5-1 to TRBJ1-1; TRBD1 matches 11 bases. The germline V gene has CDR1 SGHRS and CDR2 YFSETQ. The CDR3 sequence is 15 residues long. Germline trimming cut 4 bases from V and 4 bases from J; bases unmatched to any gene: 6. CDR3 in DNA: TGCGCCAGCAGCCCGGGACAGGGGGGGAGCACTGAAGCTTTCTTT. Protein product: CASSPGQGGSTEAFF.